These 29 T cell receptor beta chains were all obtained from the same sample, sequenced in a study of shared clonotypes between healthy human individuals (dated by TCRdb to about 2020). To prepare the library, the immunoSEQ multiplex PCR assay was applied. Not all clones reach the TCRdb copy of this immuneACCESS table, which keeps in-frame sequences only. Checked studies attribute under half of the gap to unresolved V genes and leave the rest unexplained. Present in this sample are about 2.3 million clones, 93% of which were seen just once. The top ten clones comprise 0.3% to 0.4% of the sample. Material: naive CD4+ T cells from PBMCs. The cell subset or site label for this specimen denotes: CD45RA+ positively selected. The receptors were sampled from a man between 18 and 35 years old in good health. Some clones in this sample may be carry-over from other donors' samples.

The V and J genes are TRBV4-1 and TRBJ2-2, with unresolved D. Germline CDR1 is MGHRA and CDR2 is YSYEKL. V lost 4 bases, J lost 6 bases, and 6 bases lay in between. The CDR3 extends over 12 amino acids. CDR3 sequence reads: CASSPAAGELFF. The CDR3 DNA follows: TGCGCCAGCAGCCCGGCGGCCGGGGAGCTGTTTTTT.

About this clone itself: Other DNA sequences in this specimen translate into the identical CDR3. The chain joins TRBV5-6 to TRBJ1-5; no clear D gene. The germline V gene has CDR1 SGHDT and CDR2 YYEEEE. Trimming removed 0 bases from V and 6 bases from J, with 4 bases in between. This CDR3 has 12 amino acids. The CDR3 protein is CASSLGSQPQHF. The CDR3 DNA is TGTGCCAGCAGCTTGGGTAGTCAGCCCCAGCATTTT.

The J gene is TRBJ2-1, the V gene TRBV6-6; D is unclear. Germline CDR1 and CDR2: MNHNY and SVGAGI (reference sequence). Deletions cut 0 bases from V and 1 base from J, with 10 bases between. The CDR3 is made up of 16 amino acids. CDR3 DNA: TGTGCCAGCAGTTACTCGGAATTCCCTTCCTACAATGAGCAGTTCTTC. Translation gives CASSYSEFPSYNEQFF.

This chain links TRBV5-8 with TRBJ2-1; D is perhaps TRBD1 (5 bases). Deletions cut 2 bases from V and 1 base from J, with 16 bases between. Germline CDR1 and CDR2: SGHTS and YDEGEE. There are 17 residues in the CDR3. CDR3 protein: CASSLFQDGASYNEQFF. CDR3 DNA sequence: TGTGCCAGCAGCTTATTCCAGGATGGGGCTTCCTACAATGAGCAGTTCTTC.

The sample holds one count of this clone. The chain links TRBV10-3 to TRBJ2-6; a possible D gene is TRBD1 (6 bases). V was shortened by 10 bases and J by 0 bases, with 16 bases between the two germline ends. Germline loops: CDR1 ENHRY, CDR2 SYGVKD. The CDR3 spans 16 residues. This CDR3 is CATDPGQTSGANVLTF. DNA of the CDR3: TGTGCCACGGACCCAGGACAGACCTCTGGGGCCAACGTCCTGACTTTC.

The V gene is TRBV5-1, the J gene TRBJ2-1; possibly TRBD1 or TRBD2 for D (5 bases each). Per germline, CDR1 SGHRS and CDR2 YFSETQ. The germline V and J ends were trimmed by 4 bases and 0 bases, with 14 bases remaining between them. The CDR3 is made up of 16 amino acids. CDR3 nucleotides: TGCGCCAGCAGCCGGGGACCCCGTAGCTCCTACAATGAGCAGTTCTTC. This translates into CASSRGPRSSYNEQFF.

The CDR3 spells CSVLLIRDRDYGYTF. Here the CDR3 DNA reads TGCAGCGTCCTACTCATCCGGGACAGGGACTATGGCTACACCTTC. The chain carries TRBV29-1 and TRBJ1-2; 9 bases line up with TRBD1. J gave up 3 bases and V 6 bases, and 11 bases lay outside the gene matches. Per the germline V gene, CDR1 is SQVTM and CDR2 is ANQGSEA. The CDR3 length is 15 residues.

J is TRBJ2-3 and V is TRBV6-4; D is uncertain. Germline V gene data show CDR1 as MRHNA and CDR2 as SNTAGT. V was trimmed by 8 bases and J by 0 bases, leaving 12 bases between them. The CDR3 loop spans 14 amino acids. DNA of the CDR3: TGTGCCAGCTTACTCTGGGTTAGCACAGATACGCAGTATTTT. Its translation is CASLLWVSTDTQYF.

The rearrangement uses TRBV5-6 and TRBJ1-2, with a weak D call TRBD1 (5 bases). Deletions cut 6 bases from V and 6 bases from J, with 24 bases between. CDR1 is SGHDT, CDR2 YYEEEE, per germline. The CDR3 has 16 residues. CDR3 in DNA: TGTGCCAGCACCTTTTTGGGGCGGCAGGGAGTTGATGGCTACACCTTC. This codes for CASTFLGRQGVDGYTF.

With regard to this clone: This specimen includes other DNA sequences encoding the same CDR3. The CDR3 spells CASSLAVGQETQYF. DNA for the CDR3: TGCGCCAGCAGCTTGGCCGTGGGGCAAGAGACCCAGTACTTC. V gene TRBV5-1 combines with J gene TRBJ2-5; D unclear. The CDR3 has 14 residues. Germline CDR1 is SGHRS and CDR2 is YFSETQ. V was cut by 0 bases and J by 2 bases, with 8 bases left in between.

Details on this clone: Other nucleotide sequences from this sample produce the same CDR3. This rearrangement joins TRBV28 to TRBJ1-1; D not certain. V dropped 3 bases and J dropped 1 base, with 6 bases sitting between them. The CDR3 loop spans 13 amino acids. Germline CDR1 reads MDHEN; CDR2 reads SYDVKM. The CDR3 loop reads CASSFGRNTEAFF. The CDR3, as DNA: TGTGCCAGCAGTTTTGGCAGGAACACTGAAGCTTTCTTT. Full variable domain (outside the CDR3, taken from reference TRBV28 and TRBJ1-1): DVKVTQSSRYLVKRTGEKVFLECVQDMDHENMFWYRQDPGLGLRLIYFSYDVKMKEKGDIPEGYSVSREKKERFSLILESASTNQTSMYLCASSFGRNTEAFFGQGTRLTVV.

This sequence joins TRBV2 and TRBJ1-4; D possibly corresponds to TRBD1 (6 bases). V was cut by 10 bases and J by 5 bases, with 14 bases left in between. CDR1 and CDR2 (germline): SNHLY, FYNNEI. The CDR3 has 13 amino acids. CDR3 in DNA: TGTGCCACCCGACAGGATCTAAATGAAAAACTGTTTTTT. It specifies CATRQDLNEKLFF.

Written as DNA, the CDR3 is TGTGCCAGCTCACCACAGACTAGCGGGAGGGCCGGGCAGTTCTTC. It translates to CASSPQTSGRAGQFF. The rearrangement joins TRBV18 to TRBJ2-1, with 14 bases identical to TRBD2. Trimming removed 1 base from V and 12 bases from J; junction bases left unmatched: 5. The germline CDR1 and CDR2 sequences are KGHSH and LQKENI. The CDR3 contains 15 residues. The full variable domain, its missing parts supplied by reference TRBV18 and TRBJ2-1, is NAGVMQNPRHLVRRRGQEARLRCSPMKGHSHVYWYRQLPEEGLKFMVYLQKENIIDESGMPKERFSAEFPKEGPSILRIQQVVRGDSAAYFCASSPQTSGRAGQFFGPGTRLTVL.

The rearrangement links TRBV4-3 to TRBJ1-1; 9 bases agree with TRBD1. The CDR3 is 16 residues long. Per the germline V gene, CDR1 is LGHNA and CDR2 is YSLEER. With 0 bases clipped from V and 5 bases from J, the junction kept 7 bases outside the gene matches. CDR3 nucleotide sequence: TGCGCCAGCAGCCAAGAGTTCGGACAGGGGAAAACTGAAGCTTTCTTT. Encoded protein: CASSQEFGQGKTEAFF.

The chain couples TRBV4-1 to TRBJ2-5; possibly TRBD1 for D (6 bases). This CDR3 has 15 amino acids. The germline CDR1 and CDR2 sequences are MGHRA and YSYEKL. Trimming pared 2 bases from V and 3 bases from J, leaving 13 bases between. The CDR3 DNA is TGCGCCAGCAGCCAAACCCCGACAGGCAAAGAGACCCAGTACTTC. This codes for CASSQTPTGKETQYF.

This chain connects TRBV29-1 to TRBJ2-4; TRBD2 aligns across 9 bases. This CDR3 contains 16 residues. Germline trimming cut 3 bases from V and 0 bases from J; bases unmatched to any gene: 6. CDR1 and CDR2 from the germline V gene are SQVTM and ANQGSEA. The CDR3 spells CSVEAGGRGAKNIQYF. The DNA for the CDR3 is TGCAGCGTTGAGGCGGGGGGGCGGGGAGCCAAAAACATTCAGTACTTC.

In this sample, this clone turned up once. J is TRBJ1-1 and V is TRBV10-3, with D possibly TRBD1 on 5 matching bases. V was shortened by 9 bases and J by 1 base, with 12 bases between the two germline ends. Germline CDR1 reads ENHRY; CDR2 reads SYGVKD. The CDR3 is made up of 13 amino acids. CDR3 amino acids: CAIQGAANTEAFF. The DNA for the CDR3 is TGTGCCATACAAGGGGCAGCGAACACTGAAGCTTTCTTT.

The chain carries TRBV28 and TRBJ2-1; no clear D gene. From germline, CDR1 is MDHEN and CDR2 SYDVKM. V was cut by 3 bases and J by 7 bases, with 16 bases left in between. This CDR3 is built from 15 residues. The CDR3 sequence is CASSLVPVGLNEQFF. The DNA for the CDR3 is TGTGCCAGCAGTTTGGTTCCGGTCGGTTTGAATGAGCAGTTCTTC.

The chain uses TRBV7-3 and TRBJ2-4; no reliable D call. The CDR3 is made up of 13 amino acids. The germline V and J ends were trimmed by 1 base and 8 bases, with 9 bases remaining between them. Germline loops: CDR1 SGHTA, CDR2 FQGTGA. CDR3 loop: CASSLSRGDIQYF. In DNA form, the CDR3 reads TGTGCCAGCAGCTTAAGCCGTGGGGACATTCAGTACTTC.

The rearrangement joins TRBV5-1 to TRBJ2-2; 12 nucleotides align to TRBD1. Trimming took 4 bases from V and 6 from J; bases not matched to a gene: 7. Germline V CDR1 and CDR2: SGHRS, YFSETQ. The CDR3 runs to 16 residues. CDR3 region: CASSATGTGGSGELFF. CDR3 sequence (DNA): TGCGCCAGCAGCGCTACCGGGACAGGGGGCTCCGGGGAGCTGTTTTTT.

The chain is built from TRBV28 and TRBJ2-5, with D possibly matching TRBD2 (7 bases). The V and J ends lost 6 bases and 6 bases respectively, with 17 bases between them. Germline V gene data show CDR1 as MDHEN and CDR2 as SYDVKM. This CDR3 contains 14 residues. CDR3 sequence (DNA): TGTGCCAGCAGCTCGAGGGGGGGAGGGCAGACCCAGTACTTC. Encoded protein: CASSSRGGGQTQYF. Supplemented by reference TRBV28 and TRBJ2-5, the full variable domain reads DVKVTQSSRYLVKRTGEKVFLECVQDMDHENMFWYRQDPGLGLRLIYFSYDVKMKEKGDIPEGYSVSREKKERFSLILESASTNQTSMYLCASSSRGGGQTQYFGPGTRLLVL.

There are a few counts of this clone. This sequence joins TRBV2 and TRBJ1-5; D remains unclear. CDR1 is SNHLY and CDR2 is FYNNEI in the germline V gene. The V end lost 6 bases, the J end lost 5 bases, and 8 bases lay between the germline ends. The CDR3 is 12 amino acids. The CDR3 DNA sequence: TGTGCCAGCAGGCCAGACGATCAGCCCCAGCATTTT. This sequence encodes CASRPDDQPQHF.

The sample holds one count of this clone. The chain recombines TRBV18 with TRBJ1-1; 11 bases map to TRBD1. J was trimmed by 6 bases and V by 3 bases; bases with no gene match: 9. The CDR3 contains 16 residues. CDR1 is KGHSH, CDR2 LQKENI, per germline. The CDR3 nucleotides read TGTGCCAGCTCACCGGGACAGGGGGTGGTCGACTCTGAAGCTTTCTTT. This codes for CASSPGQGVVDSEAFF.

The chain combines TRBV4-1 with TRBJ1-1, with unresolved D. This CDR3 has 16 amino acids. Deletions cut 5 bases from V and 5 bases from J, with 21 bases between. Germline-derived CDR1 and CDR2 are MGHRA and YSYEKL. As DNA, the CDR3 is TGCGCCAGCAGCTTCCGAGGGTCACAGCAGTGGACTGAAGCTTTCTTT. Translating gives CASSFRGSQQWTEAFF.

This chain links TRBV5-1 with TRBJ2-2; TRBD2 matches 7 bases. Unmatched junction bases numbered 8, after V lost 4 bases and J lost 8 bases. The CDR3 loop spans 14 amino acids. Looked up from germline, CDR1 is SGHRS and CDR2 is YFSETQ. For the CDR3, the DNA is TGCGCCAGCAGCCGCAGCGGGGAAATGGGGGAGCTGTTTTTT. Encoded protein: CASSRSGEMGELFF.

On this clone: Other DNA variants within this sample encode the same CDR3. The gene calls are TRBV11-2 and TRBJ2-1, with D hard to call. The length of the CDR3 is 13 residues. The germline gives CDR1 SGHAT, CDR2 FQNNGV. V lost 1 base to trimming and J lost 5 bases, with 6 bases between them. In DNA, the CDR3 is TGTGCCAGCAGCTTAGGCAGAGACAATGAGCAGTTCTTC. Translating it yields CASSLGRDNEQFF.

The V gene is TRBV27, the J gene TRBJ2-1; 10 bases match TRBD1. Germline V gene lookup returns CDR1 MNHEY and CDR2 SMNVEV (reference sequence). CDR3 length: 15 amino acids. V lost 8 bases to trimming and J lost 8 bases; unmatched junction nucleotides: 12. CDR3 residues: CASRGLGTGVYEQFF. DNA of the CDR3: TGTGCCAGCCGGGGCCTCGGGACAGGGGTATATGAGCAGTTCTTC.

This clone was counted between two and nine times. The same CDR3 is also encoded by other DNA sequences in this sample. This chain joins TRBV27 and TRBJ1-2; TRBD1 is a possible D gene (5 bases). Germline CDR1 MNHEY, CDR2 SMNVEV (reference sequence). The ends were cut back, 2 bases at V and 8 bases at J, with 12 bases in the middle. This CDR3 spans 13 amino acids. CDR3 nucleotides: TGTGCCAGCAGTTTAAAAGGGCCAGGGGGCTACACCTTC. Its translation: CASSLKGPGGYTF.

This clone occurred a few times. V usage is TRBV2 and J usage is TRBJ2-1; 10 bases agree with TRBD2. The CDR3 consists of 13 residues. The germline CDR1 and CDR2 sequences are SNHLY and FYNNEI. The ends lost 6 bases at V and 14 bases at J; junction bases unmatched: 10. The CDR3 protein is CASSNGLAGVEFF. The DNA of the CDR3 is TGTGCCAGCAGCAACGGCCTAGCGGGAGTGGAGTTCTTC.